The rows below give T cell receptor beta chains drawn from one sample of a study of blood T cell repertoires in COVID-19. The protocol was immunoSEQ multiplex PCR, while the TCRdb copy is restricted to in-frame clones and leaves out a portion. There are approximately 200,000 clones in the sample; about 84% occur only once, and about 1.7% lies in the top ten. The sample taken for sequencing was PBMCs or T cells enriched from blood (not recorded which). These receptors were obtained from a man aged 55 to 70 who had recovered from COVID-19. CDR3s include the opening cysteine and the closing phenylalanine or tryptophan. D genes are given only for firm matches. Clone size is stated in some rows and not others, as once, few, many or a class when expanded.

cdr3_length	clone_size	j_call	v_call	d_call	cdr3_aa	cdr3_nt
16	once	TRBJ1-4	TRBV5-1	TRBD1	CASSTFSGTGEEKLFF	TGCGCCAGCAGCACCTTTTCCGGGACAGGGGAAGAAAAACTGTTTTTT
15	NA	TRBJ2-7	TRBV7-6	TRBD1	CASSLGRDRDYEQYF	TGTGCCAGCAGCTTAGGCCGGGACAGGGACTACGAGCAGTACTTC
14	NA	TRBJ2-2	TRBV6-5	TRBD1	CATVGQGATGELFF	TGTGCCACCGTTGGACAGGGGGCAACCGGGGAGCTGTTTTTT
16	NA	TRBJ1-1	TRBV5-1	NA	CASTLTSTSGGTEAFF	TGCGCCAGCACCCTCACCTCGACCTCGGGGGGCACTGAAGCTTTCTTT
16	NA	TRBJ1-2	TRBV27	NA	CASSLIGLDRHYGYTF	TGTGCCAGCAGTTTAATCGGTTTGGACAGACACTATGGCTACACCTTC
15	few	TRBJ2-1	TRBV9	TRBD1	CASSVRDRAYNEQFF	TGTGCCAGCAGCGTCCGGGACAGGGCCTACAATGAGCAGTTCTTC
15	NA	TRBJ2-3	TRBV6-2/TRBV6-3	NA	CASSSPMGATDTQYF	TGTGCCAGCAGCTCGCCAATGGGGGCCACAGATACGCAGTATTTT
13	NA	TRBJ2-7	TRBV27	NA	CASSNGQTYEQYF	TGTGCCAGCAGCAATGGACAGACCTACGAGCAGTACTTC
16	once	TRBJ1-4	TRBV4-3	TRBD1	CASSQEQGPTNEKLFF	TGCGCCAGCAGCCAAGAACAGGGGCCAACTAATGAAAAACTGTTTTTT
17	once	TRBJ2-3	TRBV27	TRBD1	CASSFGRQGAGTDTQYF	TGTGCCAGCAGTTTCGGGAGACAGGGGGCAGGCACAGATACGCAGTATTTT
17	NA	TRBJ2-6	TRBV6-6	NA	CASSRTVSRVGANVLTF	TGTGCCAGCAGTCGCACAGTCTCGAGGGTCGGGGCCAACGTCCTGACTTTC
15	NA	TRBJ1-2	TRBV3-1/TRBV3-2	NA	CASSQGTVSANGYTF	TGTGCCAGCAGCCAAGGGACTGTATCAGCCAACGGCTACACCTTC
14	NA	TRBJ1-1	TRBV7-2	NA	CASSLWGQNTEAFF	TGTGCCAGCAGCTTATGGGGACAGAACACTGAAGCTTTCTTT
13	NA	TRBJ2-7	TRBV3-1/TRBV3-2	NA	CASSQDRTYEQYF	TGTGCCAGCAGCCAAGACAGAACCTACGAGCAGTACTTC
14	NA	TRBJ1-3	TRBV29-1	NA	CSVEDNSGGNTIYF	TGCAGCGTTGAAGATAACTCGGGTGGAAACACCATATATTTT
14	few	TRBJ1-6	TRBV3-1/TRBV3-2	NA	CATSGGLFETPLHF	TGTGCCACAAGCGGGGGGCTCTTCGAAACACCCCTCCACTTT
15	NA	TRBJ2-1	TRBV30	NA	CAWRTRGVSYNEQFF	TGTGCCTGGAGGACTCGCGGGGTCTCCTACAATGAGCAGTTCTTC
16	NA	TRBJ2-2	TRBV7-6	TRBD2	CASSLSAGGNTGELFF	TGTGCCAGCAGCTTATCTGCGGGGGGGAACACCGGGGAGCTGTTTTTT
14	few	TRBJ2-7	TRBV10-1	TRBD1	CASSVGTGGYEQYF	TGCGCCAGCAGTGTGGGGACAGGGGGCTACGAGCAGTACTTC
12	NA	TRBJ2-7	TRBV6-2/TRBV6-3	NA	CASSYYSYEQYF	TGTGCCAGCAGTTATTACAGCTACGAGCAGTACTTC
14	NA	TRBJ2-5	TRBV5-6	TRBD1	CASSQGQAWETQYF	TGTGCCAGCAGCCAAGGACAGGCCTGGGAGACCCAGTACTTC
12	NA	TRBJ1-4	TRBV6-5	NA	CASSFGLEKLFF	TGTGCCAGCAGCTTCGGACTGGAAAAACTGTTTTTT
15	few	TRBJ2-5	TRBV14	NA	CASSQDRHRQETQYF	TGTGCCAGCAGCCAAGATCGTCACAGACAAGAGACCCAGTACTTC
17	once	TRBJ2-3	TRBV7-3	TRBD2	CASSSQASGGFTDTQYF	TGTGCCAGCAGCTCCCAAGCTAGCGGGGGGTTCACAGATACGCAGTATTTT
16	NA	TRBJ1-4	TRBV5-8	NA	CASSHFPARAYGKLFF	TGTGCCAGCAGCCACTTTCCGGCCAGGGCTTATGGAAAACTGTTTTTT
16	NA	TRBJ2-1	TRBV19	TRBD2	CASSIIPSGVRNEQFF	TGTGCCAGTAGTATAATCCCTAGCGGGGTGCGGAATGAGCAGTTCTTC
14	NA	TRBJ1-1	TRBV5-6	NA	CASSFDSMNTEAFF	TGTGCCAGCAGTTTTGACAGCATGAACACTGAAGCTTTCTTT
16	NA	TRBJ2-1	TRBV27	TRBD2	CASASPGLAVYNEQFF	TGTGCCAGCGCTTCCCCGGGACTAGCGGTATACAATGAGCAGTTCTTC
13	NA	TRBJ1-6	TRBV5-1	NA	CASSLGPNSPLHF	TGCGCCAGCAGCTTGGGGCCTAATTCACCCCTCCACTTT
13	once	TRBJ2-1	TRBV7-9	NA	CASSLSTQGRQFF	TGTGCCAGCAGCCTCTCAACACAGGGAAGGCAGTTCTTC
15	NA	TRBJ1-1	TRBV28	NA	CATKPASAGGNKAFF	TGTGCCACCAAACCAGCCAGCGCCGGGGGTAACAAAGCTTTCTTT
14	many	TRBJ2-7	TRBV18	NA	CASSPTQNHYEQYF	TGTGCCAGCTCACCAACCCAGAACCACTACGAGCAGTACTTC
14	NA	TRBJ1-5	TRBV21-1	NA	CASSSSRGNQPQHF	TGTGCCAGCAGCTCCTCGAGGGGCAATCAGCCCCAGCATTTT
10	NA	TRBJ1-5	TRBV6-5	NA	CARAGQPQHF	TGTGCCAGAGCGGGTCAGCCCCAGCATTTT
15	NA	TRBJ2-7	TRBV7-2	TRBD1	CASSLAGGQAYEQYF	TGTGCCAGCAGCTTAGCAGGGGGACAGGCCTACGAGCAGTACTTC
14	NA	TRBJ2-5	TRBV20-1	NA	CSASRMGLQETQYF	TGCAGTGCTAGTAGGATGGGACTTCAAGAGACCCAGTACTTC
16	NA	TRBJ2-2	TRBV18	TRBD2	CASSPWTSGGLLELFF	TGTGCCAGCTCACCTTGGACTAGCGGGGGGCTGCTGGAGCTGTTTTTT
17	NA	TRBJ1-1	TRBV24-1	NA	CATSDFAGVNMNTEAFF	TGTGCCACCAGTGATTTTGCAGGGGTCAATATGAACACTGAAGCTTTCTTT
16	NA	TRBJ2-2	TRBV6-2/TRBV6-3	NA	CASSTYRVRDTGELFF	TGTGCCAGCAGTACCTACAGGGTGAGGGACACCGGGGAGCTGTTTTTT
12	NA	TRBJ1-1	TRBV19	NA	CASSPRQREAFF	TGTGCCAGTAGTCCCCGACAGCGTGAAGCTTTCTTT
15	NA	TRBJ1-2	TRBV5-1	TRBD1	CASSLVPIGGNGYTF	TGCGCCAGCAGCTTGGTACCGATAGGGGGCAATGGCTACACCTTC
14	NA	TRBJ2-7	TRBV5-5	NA	CASSLRQATYEQYF	TGTGCCAGCAGCTTAAGACAGGCCACCTACGAGCAGTACTTC
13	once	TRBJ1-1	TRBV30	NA	CAWSGRLSTEAFF	TGTGCCTGGAGTGGCAGGTTGAGCACTGAAGCTTTCTTT
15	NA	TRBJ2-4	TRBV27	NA	CASSLQGIKKNIQYF	TGTGCCAGCAGTTTGCAGGGAATCAAAAAAAACATTCAGTACTTC
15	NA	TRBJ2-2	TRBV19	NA	CASSIPGRNTGELFF	TGTGCCAGTAGTATCCCTGGCCGGAACACCGGGGAGCTGTTTTTT
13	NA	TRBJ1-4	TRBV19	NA	CASSIGTVEKLFF	TGTGCCAGTAGTATAGGGACAGTTGAAAAACTGTTTTTT
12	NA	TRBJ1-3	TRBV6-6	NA	CASTNSGNTIYF	TGTGCCAGCACCAACTCTGGAAACACCATATATTTT
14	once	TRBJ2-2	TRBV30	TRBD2	CAWNQGGGAGELFF	TGTGCCTGGAATCAAGGCGGGGGGGCCGGGGAGCTGTTTTTT
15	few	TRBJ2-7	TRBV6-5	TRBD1	CASSWGTGYPYEQYF	TGTGCCAGCAGTTGGGGGACAGGGTATCCCTACGAGCAGTACTTC
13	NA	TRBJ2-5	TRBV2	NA	CASSVVSQETQYF	TGTGCCAGCAGTGTCGTCAGTCAAGAGACCCAGTACTTC
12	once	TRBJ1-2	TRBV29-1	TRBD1	CSVDPGGIGYTF	TGCAGCGTTGACCCAGGGGGCATTGGCTACACCTTC
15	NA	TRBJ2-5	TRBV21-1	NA	CASSKEALAVETQYF	TGTGCCAGCAGCAAAGAGGCCCTAGCGGTGGAGACCCAGTACTTC
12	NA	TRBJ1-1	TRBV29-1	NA	CSVKTVNTEAFF	TGCAGCGTAAAGACAGTTAACACTGAAGCTTTCTTT
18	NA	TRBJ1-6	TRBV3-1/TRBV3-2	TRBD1	CASSQDRDSYSYNSPLHF	TGTGCCAGCAGCCAAGACCGGGACAGCTATTCGTATAATTCACCCCTCCACTTT
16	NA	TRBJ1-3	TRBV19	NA	CASSIEQRQGRNTIYF	TGTGCCAGTAGTATAGAGCAAAGGCAGGGAAGAAACACCATATATTTT
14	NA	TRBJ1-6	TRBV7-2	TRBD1	CASRTDRVNSPLHF	TGTGCCAGCAGGACGGACAGGGTGAATTCACCCCTCCACTTT
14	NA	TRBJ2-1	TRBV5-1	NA	CASSLPGSDNEQFF	TGCGCCAGCAGCTTACCCGGGAGTGACAATGAGCAGTTCTTC
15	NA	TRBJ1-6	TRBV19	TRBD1	CASSASGTERSPLHF	TGTGCCAGTAGTGCATCCGGGACAGAGCGGTCACCCCTCCACTTT
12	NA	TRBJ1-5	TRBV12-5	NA	CASGFVGQPQHF	TGTGCTAGTGGTTTCGTCGGTCAGCCCCAGCATTTT
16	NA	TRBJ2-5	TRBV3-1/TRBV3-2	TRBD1	CASSPGQGQYQETQYF	TGTGCCAGCAGCCCCGGACAGGGTCAGTACCAAGAGACCCAGTACTTC